The clone carrying this T cell receptor beta chain was counted between two and nine times. The antigen is undetermined. The CDR3 spans 17 residues. The germline V gene has CDR1 SNHLY and CDR2 FYNNEI. Between the trimmed V and J ends, which lost 2 bases and 2 bases, there was a span of 18 bases. The source of the sample is a study of Graves' ophthalmopathy and Graves' hyperthyroidism. RNA transcripts were the source from which TCR beta CDR3 regions were amplified. Second-round multiplex PCR came after first-round RT-PCR with HTBI primers. TCRdb redid the calling of the multiplex PCR reads with MiXCR, one entry per CDR3 protein. The sample holds around 15,000 distinct CDR3 sequences, roughly 46% seen once. Study observations and caveats: Blood also held most thyroid clonotypes expanded above 0.001 frequency.

Patients newly diagnosed with hyperthyroidism, under 2 months' duration, were aged 18 to 65, the study reports. The chain joins TRBV2 to TRBJ2-5, with TRBD2 as a possible D gene (6 bases). This TCR came from a middle-aged woman with stable Graves' hyperthyroidism. Input material: peripheral blood. The DNA of the CDR3 is TGTGCCAGCAGTGAAATGGTCGTTATCGGGGGACAAGAGACCCAGTACTTC. Its protein product is CASSEMVVIGGQETQYF.